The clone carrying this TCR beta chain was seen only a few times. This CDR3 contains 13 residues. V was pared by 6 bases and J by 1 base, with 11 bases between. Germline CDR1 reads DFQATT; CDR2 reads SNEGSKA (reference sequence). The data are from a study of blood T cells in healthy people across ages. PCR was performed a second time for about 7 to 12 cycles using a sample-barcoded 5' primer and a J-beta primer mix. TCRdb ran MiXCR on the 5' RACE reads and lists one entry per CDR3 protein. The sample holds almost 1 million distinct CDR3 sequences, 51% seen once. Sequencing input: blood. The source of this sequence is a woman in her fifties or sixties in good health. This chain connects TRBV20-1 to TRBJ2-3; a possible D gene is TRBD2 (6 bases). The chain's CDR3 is CSAPGVGTDTQYF. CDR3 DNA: TGCAGTGCACCGGGAGTAGGCACAGATACGCAGTATTTT.